This entry describes one T cell receptor beta chain. Antigen: not known. During the collection period, no donor immune events like infections were recorded. These data belong to a study of identifying expanded T cells in peripheral blood. Clones were read by immunoSEQ multiplex PCR, and TCRdb kept only the in-frame ones, dropping some. The sample holds roughly 90,000 clones, roughly 85% seen once. Findings and caveats of the study: Differentially abundant clones: roughly 1.2 between replicates, 16.4 at about 13 days, less than 20 at four. Roughly two-week clone count variance significantly increased as total template count grew.

The TCR comes from a person aged 18 to 75 in good health. The sample was blood.

CDR3 bases: TGTGCCAGCAGCTCAACCCCCCCTGGAGGTGCGGGGGAGCAGTACTTC. Its protein is CASSSTPPGGAGEQYF. The rearrangement uses TRBV7-9 and TRBJ2-7, with D maybe TRBD2 (6 bases). V lost 4 bases, J lost 7 bases, and 23 bases lay in between. Germline V gene sequence: CDR1 SEHNR, CDR2 FQNEAQ (reference sequence). The CDR3 covers 16 residues.